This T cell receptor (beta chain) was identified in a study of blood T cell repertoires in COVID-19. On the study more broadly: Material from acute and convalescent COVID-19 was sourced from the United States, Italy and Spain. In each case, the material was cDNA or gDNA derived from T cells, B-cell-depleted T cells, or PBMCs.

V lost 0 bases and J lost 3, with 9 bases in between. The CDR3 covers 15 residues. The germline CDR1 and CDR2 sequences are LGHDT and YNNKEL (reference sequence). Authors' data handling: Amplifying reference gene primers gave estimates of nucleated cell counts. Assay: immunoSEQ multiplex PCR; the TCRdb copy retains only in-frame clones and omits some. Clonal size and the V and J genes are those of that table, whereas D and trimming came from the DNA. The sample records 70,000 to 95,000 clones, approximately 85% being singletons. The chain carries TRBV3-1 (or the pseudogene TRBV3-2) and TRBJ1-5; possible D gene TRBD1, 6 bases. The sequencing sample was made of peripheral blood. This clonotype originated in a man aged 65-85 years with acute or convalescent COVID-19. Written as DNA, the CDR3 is TGTGCCAGCAGCCAAGATAGACAGGTCAATCAGCCCCAGCATTTT. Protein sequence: CASSQDRQVNQPQHF.